This TCR beta chain was profiled in a study of blood T cell repertoires in COVID-19 (dated by TCRdb to 2019 to 2021). Notes on the research overall: Samples from collaborators originated in the United States, Italy and Spain and spanned both the acute and convalescent phases of COVID-19. The material from the prospective study consisted of cDNA or gDNA derived from T cells, B-cell-depleted T cells, or PBMCs. The dataset comprised deeply sampled blood TCRbeta repertoires from subjects exposed to, actively infected with, or recovered from COVID-19. The repertoires were released in a freely available public database meant as a resource for research on the immune response to SARS-CoV-2. Samples came from the ongoing ImmuneRACE study (first 160 participants) plus 1,254 subjects from 6 global collaborators. The sample metadata nearly always contained a de-identified subject ID, COVID-19 status, age in years and sex. Where HLA class I and class II types were available, the types were taken from metadata supplied by the sample provider, not from assay-based typing. General conclusions and limits of the study: The amount of clinical and demographic metadata varied by source and participant and was provided uncurated.

The germline V gene gives CDR1 as SGHRS and CDR2 as YFSETQ. The CDR3 runs 12 amino acids, cysteine and phenylalanine included. The kept DNA is CDR3 alone, 36 bases in frame from the first base. V loses 0 bases, J loses 5 bases, and the germline ends lie 5 bases apart. Each collaborating institution followed its own protocols to collect whole blood in K2EDTA tubes. For TCRbeta analysis, collaborator samples were shipped as frozen whole blood, as isolated PBMCs, or as DNA extracted from either sample type. Points on this clone: What antigen it recognizes has not been identified. There are no base qualities to consult, and no much larger clone falls within one base.

The immunoSEQ Assay, a bias-controlled multiplex PCR, was used to amplify TCRbeta CDR3 regions from genomic DNA. For the original study's pipeline: Within the assay, amplification of reference gene primers was used to estimate how many nucleated cells each sample contained. To quantify the absolute abundance of each unique TCRbeta CDR3 rearrangement, sequence reads were collapsed and filtered. For each sample, productive Simpson clonality was calculated as the square root of Simpson's diversity index across productive rearrangements. TCRdb carries this immuneACCESS record with in-frame sequences only. Its versions omit some clonotypes, under half of them owing to an unresolved V gene in the studies checked, with the rest unexplained. Clonal size and the V and J genes are those of that table, whereas D and trimming came from the DNA. The sample table contains roughly 39,000 clones; only one count was recorded for around 85% of them. The leading ten clones occupy 3.5% to 4.5% of the sample.

The TCR originated in a man in his 60s with acute or convalescent COVID-19. The sequencing input was peripheral blood. Here the chain combines TRBV5-1 and TRBJ2-5; the D gene is possibly TRBD1, with 5 bases matching. In nucleotides, the sequence is TGCGCCAGCAGCTTGGAGGGGGAGACCCAGTACTTC. Its translation reads: CASSLEGETQYF.